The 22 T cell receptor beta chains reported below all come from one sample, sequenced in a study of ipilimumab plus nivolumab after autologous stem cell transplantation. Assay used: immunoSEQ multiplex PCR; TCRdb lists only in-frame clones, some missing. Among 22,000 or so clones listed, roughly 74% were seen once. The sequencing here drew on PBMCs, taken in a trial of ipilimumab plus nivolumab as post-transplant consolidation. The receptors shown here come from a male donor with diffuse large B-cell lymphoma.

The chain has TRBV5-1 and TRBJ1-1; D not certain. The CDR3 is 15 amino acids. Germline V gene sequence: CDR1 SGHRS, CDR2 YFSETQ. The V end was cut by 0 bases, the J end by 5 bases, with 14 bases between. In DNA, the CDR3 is TGCGCCAGCAGCTTGGCATCAGGCTCGGGTACTGAAGCTTTCTTT. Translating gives CASSLASGSGTEAFF.

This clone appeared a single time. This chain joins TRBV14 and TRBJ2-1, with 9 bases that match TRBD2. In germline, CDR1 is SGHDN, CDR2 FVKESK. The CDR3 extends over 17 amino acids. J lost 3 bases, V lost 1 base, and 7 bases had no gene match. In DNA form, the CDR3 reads TGTGCCAGCAGCCAAGCCCTGGGGCGGGGGGGCTACAATGAGCAGTTCTTC. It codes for CASSQALGRGGYNEQFF.

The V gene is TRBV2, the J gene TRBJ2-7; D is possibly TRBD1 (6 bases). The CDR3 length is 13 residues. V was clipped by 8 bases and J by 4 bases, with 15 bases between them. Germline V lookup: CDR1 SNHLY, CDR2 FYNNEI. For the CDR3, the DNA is TGTGCCAGCGAACAGGGATCGGGGTACGAGCAGTACTTC. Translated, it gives CASEQGSGYEQYF.

This CDR3 reads CASSIDGGSISGNTIYF. The CDR3 DNA reads TGTGCCAGTAGTATAGATGGGGGAAGTATCTCTGGAAACACCATATATTTT. J is TRBJ1-3 and V is TRBV19, with D tentatively TRBD1 (5 bases). The CDR3 totals 17 residues. Trimming cost V 0 bases and J 0 bases, with 12 bases left between them. The germline V gene encodes CDR1 LNHDA and CDR2 SQIVND (reference sequence).

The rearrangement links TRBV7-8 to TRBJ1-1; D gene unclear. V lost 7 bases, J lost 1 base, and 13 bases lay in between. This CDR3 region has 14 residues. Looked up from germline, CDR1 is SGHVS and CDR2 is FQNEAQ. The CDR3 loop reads CASIGAARNTEAFF. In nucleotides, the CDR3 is TGTGCCAGCATTGGAGCGGCCCGGAACACTGAAGCTTTCTTT. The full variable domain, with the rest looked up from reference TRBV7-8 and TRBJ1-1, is GAGVSQSPRYKVAKRGQDVALRCDPISGHVSLFWYQQALGQGPEFLTYFQNEAQLDKSGLPSDRFFAERPEGSVSTLKIQRTQQEDSAVYLCASIGAARNTEAFFGQGTRLTVV.

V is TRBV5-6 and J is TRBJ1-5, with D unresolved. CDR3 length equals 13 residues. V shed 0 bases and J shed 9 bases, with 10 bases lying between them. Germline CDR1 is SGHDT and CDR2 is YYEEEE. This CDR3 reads CASSLAQARPQHF. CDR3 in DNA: TGTGCCAGCAGCTTGGCCCAGGCGAGGCCCCAGCATTTT. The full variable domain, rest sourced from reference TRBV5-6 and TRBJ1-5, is DAGVTQSPTHLIKTRGQQVTLRCSPKSGHDTVSWYQQALGQGPQFIFQYYEEEERQRGNFPDRFSGHQFPNYSSELNVNALLLGDSALYLCASSLAQARPQHFGDGTRLSIL.

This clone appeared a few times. The CDR3 sequence is CAWSLAASYNEQFF. CDR3 in DNA: TGTGCCTGGAGTTTAGCGGCTTCCTACAATGAGCAGTTCTTC. This chain joins TRBV30 and TRBJ2-1; TRBD2 is a possible D gene (6 bases). Germline V gives CDR1 GTSNPN, CDR2 SVGIG (reference sequence). V lost 2 bases and J 1 base, leaving 9 bases between the germline ends. There are 14 residues in the CDR3.

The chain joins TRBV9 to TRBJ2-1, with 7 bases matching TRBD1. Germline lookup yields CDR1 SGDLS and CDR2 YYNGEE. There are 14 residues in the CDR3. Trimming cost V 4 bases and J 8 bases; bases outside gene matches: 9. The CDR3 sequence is CASSQTGQWDEQFF. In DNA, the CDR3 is TGTGCCAGCAGCCAAACGGGACAGTGGGATGAGCAGTTCTTC.

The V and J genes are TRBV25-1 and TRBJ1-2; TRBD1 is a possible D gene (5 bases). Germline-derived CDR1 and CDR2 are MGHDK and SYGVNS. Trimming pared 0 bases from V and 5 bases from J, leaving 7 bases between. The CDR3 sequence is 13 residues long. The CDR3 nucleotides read TGTGCCAGCAGTGAATATGGGGCGTATGGCTACACCTTC. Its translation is CASSEYGAYGYTF.

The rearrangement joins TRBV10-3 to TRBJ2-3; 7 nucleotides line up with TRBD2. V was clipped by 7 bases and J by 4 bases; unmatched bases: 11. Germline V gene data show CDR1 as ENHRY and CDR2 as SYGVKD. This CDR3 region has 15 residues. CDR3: CAINWGGSSPDTQYF. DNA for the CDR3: TGTGCCATCAACTGGGGCGGGAGTAGCCCAGATACGCAGTATTTT.

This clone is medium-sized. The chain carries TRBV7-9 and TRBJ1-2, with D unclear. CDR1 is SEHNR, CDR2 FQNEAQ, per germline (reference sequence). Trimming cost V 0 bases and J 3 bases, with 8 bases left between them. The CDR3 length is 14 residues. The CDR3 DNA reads TGTGCCAGCAGCTTAGCGGAGGGTTACTATGGCTACACCTTC. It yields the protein CASSLAEGYYGYTF.

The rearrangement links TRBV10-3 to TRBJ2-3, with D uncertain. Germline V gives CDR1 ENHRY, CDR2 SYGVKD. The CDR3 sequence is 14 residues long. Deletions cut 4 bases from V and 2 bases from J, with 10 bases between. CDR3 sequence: CAISGTATTDTQYF. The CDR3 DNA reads TGTGCCATCAGTGGAACCGCTACCACAGATACGCAGTATTTT.

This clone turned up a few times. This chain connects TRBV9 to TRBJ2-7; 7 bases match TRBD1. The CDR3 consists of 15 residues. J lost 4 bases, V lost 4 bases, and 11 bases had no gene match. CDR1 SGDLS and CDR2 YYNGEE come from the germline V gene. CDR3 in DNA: TGTGCCAGCAGCCCGTACAGGGGAAACTATTACGAGCAGTACTTC. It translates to CASSPYRGNYYEQYF.

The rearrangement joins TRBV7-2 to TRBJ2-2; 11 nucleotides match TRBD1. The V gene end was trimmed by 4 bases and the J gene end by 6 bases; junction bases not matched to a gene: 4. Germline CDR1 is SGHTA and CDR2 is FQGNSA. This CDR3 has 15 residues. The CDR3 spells CASSSGTGGSGELFF. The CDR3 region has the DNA TGTGCCAGCAGCTCAGGGACAGGGGGGTCCGGGGAGCTGTTTTTT.

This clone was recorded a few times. CDR3 in amino acids: CASSSAGLAGGGEQFF. DNA for the CDR3: TGTGCCAGCAGCTCAGCCGGGCTAGCGGGTGGGGGTGAGCAGTTCTTC. The V gene is TRBV11-3, the J gene TRBJ2-1; 8 bases line up with TRBD2. The V gene's germline CDR1 is SGHNT and CDR2 YENEEA. This CDR3 contains 16 residues. Trimming removed 4 bases from V and 9 bases from J; junction bases left unmatched: 14.

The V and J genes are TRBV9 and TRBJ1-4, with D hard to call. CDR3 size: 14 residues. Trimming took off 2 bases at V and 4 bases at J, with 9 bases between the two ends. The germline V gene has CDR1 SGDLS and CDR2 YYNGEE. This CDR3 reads CASSVGRVNEKLFF. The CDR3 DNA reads TGTGCCAGCAGCGTGGGCAGAGTTAATGAAAAACTGTTTTTT.

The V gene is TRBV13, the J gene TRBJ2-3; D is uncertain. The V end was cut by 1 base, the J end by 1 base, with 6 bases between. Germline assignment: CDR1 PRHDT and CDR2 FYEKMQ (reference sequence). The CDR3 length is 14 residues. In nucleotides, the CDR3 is TGTGCCAGCAGCTTAGATAGGCGCACAGATACGCAGTATTTT. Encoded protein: CASSLDRRTDTQYF.

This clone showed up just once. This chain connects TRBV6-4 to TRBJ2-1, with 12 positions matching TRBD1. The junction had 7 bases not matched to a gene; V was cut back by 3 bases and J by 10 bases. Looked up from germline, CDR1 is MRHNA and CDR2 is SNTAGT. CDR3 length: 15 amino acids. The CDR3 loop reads CASSEQGQGAGEQFF. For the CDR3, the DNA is TGTGCCAGCAGTGAACAGGGACAGGGGGCCGGGGAGCAGTTCTTC.

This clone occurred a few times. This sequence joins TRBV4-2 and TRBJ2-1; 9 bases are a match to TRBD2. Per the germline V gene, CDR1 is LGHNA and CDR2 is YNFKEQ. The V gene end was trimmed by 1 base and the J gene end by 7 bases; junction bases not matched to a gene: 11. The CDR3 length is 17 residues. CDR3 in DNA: TGTGCCAGCAGCCAAGTGAGTGGCGGGGGGGTTTCAAATGAGCAGTTCTTC. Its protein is CASSQVSGGGVSNEQFF.

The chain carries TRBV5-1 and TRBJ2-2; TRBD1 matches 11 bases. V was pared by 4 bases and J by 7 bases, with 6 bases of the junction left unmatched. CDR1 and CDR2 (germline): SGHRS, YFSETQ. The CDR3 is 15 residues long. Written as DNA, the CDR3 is TGCGCCAGCAGCCGGGGGACAGGGGGAAGCGGGGAGCTGTTTTTT. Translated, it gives CASSRGTGGSGELFF.

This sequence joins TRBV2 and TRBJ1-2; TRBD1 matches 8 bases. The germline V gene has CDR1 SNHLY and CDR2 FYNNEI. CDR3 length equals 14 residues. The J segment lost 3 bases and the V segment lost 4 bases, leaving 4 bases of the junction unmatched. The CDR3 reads CASSGTGPYYGYTF. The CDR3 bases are TGTGCCAGCAGTGGGACAGGGCCGTACTATGGCTACACCTTC. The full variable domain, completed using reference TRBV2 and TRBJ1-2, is EPEVTQTPSHQVTQMGQEVILRCVPISNHLYFYWYRQILGQKVEFLVSFYNNEISEKSEIFDDQFSVERPDGSNFTLKIRSTKLEDSAMYFCASSGTGPYYGYTFGSGTRLTVV.

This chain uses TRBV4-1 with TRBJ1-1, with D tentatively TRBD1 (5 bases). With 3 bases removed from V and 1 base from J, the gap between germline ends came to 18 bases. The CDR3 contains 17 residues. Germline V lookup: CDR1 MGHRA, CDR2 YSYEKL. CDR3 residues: CASSQIFPGRPNTEAFF. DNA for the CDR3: TGCGCCAGCAGCCAGATCTTTCCGGGACGACCGAACACTGAAGCTTTCTTT.